The present T cell receptor (beta chain) was sequenced within a study of cytomegalovirus exposure and HLA in healthy donors (dated by TCRdb to the late 2010s). Notes on the research overall: According to an earlier analysis of around 600 of the donors, 150 million to 200 million T cells yielded 95 million to 140 million unique TCR beta sequences and 276 Gb of sequence data. An early release that covered about 600 HLA-typed donors contained about 290 gigabases of sequencing data and tens of millions of unique TCR sequences. The genetic ancestry cluster associated with self-reported Caucasian donors included over 80% of the 300 to 400 genotyped donors. The study was designed to test whether signatures of past pathogen exposure could be identified by cataloging public T cell receptors. The study used immunosequencing to profile the T cell repertoires of about 670 subjects and linked those repertoires to cytomegalovirus serostatus. Besides the first cohort of 550 to 750 subjects, a separate validation cohort made up of 120 different subjects was used. To predict cytomegalovirus infection status, the study combined high-throughput TCR immunosequencing, statistical association of individual TCRs with disease status, and machine learning. A later analysis re-analyzed previously published TCR beta repertoires from roughly 630 donors and added high-resolution HLA genotyping to study TCR occurrence patterns. Rather than using new phenotypic data, the later analysis identified candidate immune exposures from TCR beta sequences and from how often those sequences occurred across donors. An earlier analysis of 587 of the donors used high-throughput TCR beta sequencing to judge whether each TCR beta V gene segment behaved as functional or pseudogenic. Alongside the repertoire data, information on donor age, sex, ethnicity and CMV serostatus was compiled. In a later genetic analysis, genome-wide SNP genotypes for about three fifths of the roughly 670 donors were used, and that subset was treated as a discovery cohort. All discovery cohort repertoires had been generated using a single sequencing platform. Class I and class II HLA loci were covered by the typing at four-digit resolution. Typing coverage varied by locus: roughly 620-640 donors for A, B, C, DRB1 and DQB1; under 550 for DQA1; more than 600 for DPA1; roughly 470 for DPB1. A handful of DR-DQ haplotypes were treated as single units for association and clustering because of strong linkage in the cohort. Among 300 to 500 genotyped donors of the cohort, an average of roughly 230,000 unique TCR beta nucleotide sequences was sequenced per donor, of which about 18% were non-productive. What the research found in general, with its limitations: Because HLA typing was missing for some donors at each locus, association tests included only the typed subset. It was suggested by the authors that the approach could potentially be generalized to other disease states and immunological phenotypes. Three of the identified cytomegalovirus-associated TCR beta chains were confirmed in vitro to be specific for cytomegalovirus antigens. A further reported finding was that TCR beta sequences accurately predicted the HLA-A and HLA-B alleles for most subjects in the first cohort. A cluster of highly shared sequence variants was judged likely to represent a technical artifact of the sequencing pipeline. In a later analysis, several top co-occurrence clusters were reported to appear linked to parvovirus B19, influenza, CMV and Epstein-Barr virus. When HLA alleles, especially DR and DQ, strongly co-occurred, attributing TCR associations to individual alleles was difficult. Linkage disequilibrium might explain the correlated functional status among segregating V segments, but an unknown experimental factor could not be excluded. The classifier was reported to diagnose cytomegalovirus status with high specificity and sensitivity in both the original cohort and the validation cohort. Seventeen rarely observed V segments, including chromosome 9 orphons, were excluded from the earlier analysis of several hundred of the donors because counts were too low. While some public TCRs were present in many individuals, most TCR sequences turned up only very rarely across donors. At a false discovery rate of 0.05, a later analysis linked 15,000 to 20,000 TCR beta sequences to specific HLA alleles. Some IMGT-functional V segments, including TRBV6-2 and TRBV6-3, could not be told apart with the 87-base-pair reads, so those segments were excluded. In a later analysis, TCR association rates were found to vary across HLA loci, with the most associated TCRs seen for DRB1 alleles and the fewest for HLA-C alleles. In this cohort, only TCR beta chains were sequenced, and detectable features were limited by the absence of alpha or paired-chain data. An association between a missense DCLRE1C variant and V-gene and J-gene trimming of TCR beta chains was found in a later genetic analysis and replicated in an independent cohort. A later analysis found that most CMV-associated TCR beta chains appeared HLA-restricted, with HLA associations seemingly driven largely by CMV exposure. The study listed over 150 TCR beta chains as associated with cytomegalovirus. In a later analysis, HLA-associated TCR beta chains were found to be more clonally expanded and to have lower generation probabilities than equally common non-associated chains. The presence/absence analyses assumed that sequencing depth was roughly uniform across donors, and that assumption may not be true. The only immune exposure information available for the cohort was CMV serostatus. A later genetic analysis reported fewer N-insertions in productive TCRs among donors in an Asian-associated ancestry cluster than the roughly 700-donor mean. Broadly in line with IMGT annotations, most TCR beta V segments showed up in productive rearrangements about 87% or about 30% of the time in an earlier analysis of around 550 of the donors.

The cohort consisted of fewer than 700 healthy bone marrow donors. All cohort members were sampled while nominally healthy, although unrecorded immune exposures were likely present. The donor was CMV seronegative and was included in the group of a few hundred seronegative cohort members. Every donor gave a peripheral blood sample, and the peripheral blood mononuclear cells from that sample were used for TCR beta sequencing. The Qiagen DNeasy Blood Extraction Kit was used to extract genomic DNA from the blood cell samples. On this clone: Its specific antigen is unknown. Per-base quality was not reported, and no clone a single base away is much larger than it.

Library construction relied on the immunoSEQ multiplex PCR assay. The multiplex PCR relied on a mix of 60 forward primers for TCR Vbeta segments and 13 reverse primers for TCR Jbeta segments. Amplification of the CDR3 region of rearranged TCR beta genes was performed with a multiplex PCR assay on genomic DNA. The amplified TCR beta libraries were sequenced on the Illumina HiSeq System as 87-base-pair reads. Regarding the original processing steps: A later analysis tallied around 82 million unique TCR beta chains across the approximately 670 repertoires, and approximately 9.9 million of those chains were shared by two or more donors. Raw reads were error-corrected and collapsed into unique sequences with a nearest-neighbor algorithm that merged closely related sequences to remove PCR and sequencing errors. V, D and J gene segments were assigned by aligning CDR3 sequences to IMGT reference sequences. For a sequence to be retained, at least a six-nucleotide match to both a V gene segment and a J gene segment was required. Rearrangements were called productive when the CDR3 lacked stop codons and stayed in frame with V and J; all others were non-productive. Following IMGT convention, CDR3 was defined as the stretch from the second conserved V-encoded cysteine to the conserved J-encoded phenylalanine. Sequences without an unambiguous match to a single V gene segment were excluded from the earlier analysis of approximately 600 of the donors. An earlier analysis of 500 to 600 of the donors classified V segments as functional when productive rearrangements were above 56.7% and as segregating when the standard deviation between donors was above 5%. A statistical classification framework was built for diagnosing cytomegalovirus status from the catalog of TCR beta chain sequences. A later analysis assigned V and J genes by comparing TCR nucleotide sequences with IMGT/GENE-DB human TR gene sequences. A later analysis assigned CDR3 sequences and most-parsimonious VDJ recombination scenarios with the TCRdist pipeline. A later analysis defined each TCR beta chain by its CDR3 amino acid sequence plus V-gene family, and excluded reads lacking a unique V-gene family. To address suspected cross-contamination and a sequencing artifact, a later analysis removed roughly 580 highly shared, low-generation-probability nucleotide sequences. In a later analysis, a clonal expansion index was calculated for each public chain from normalized within-repertoire ranks of inferred template counts. In a later analysis, generation probabilities were computed using a VDJ recombination model fitted to out-of-frame rearrangements, and the results were checked against IGoR. A later analysis scored TCR-TCR, TCR-HLA and TCR-CMV co-occurrence with hypergeometric tests, applying a repertoire-size bias correction to TCR pairs. A later analysis estimated false discovery rates by permuting HLA or CMV assignments 20 times. In a later analysis, co-occurring TCRs were grouped with DBSCAN, and TCRdist sequence similarity was added when clustering was performed within HLA-allele-positive subsets. Repertoires with fewer than 30,000 or more than 120,000 public chains were left out of co-occurrence clustering, as were four to six repertoires with anomalous nucleotide sharing. TCRdb's version of the immuneACCESS table is confined to in-frame rearrangements and falls short of the full clone set. An unresolved V gene accounts for under half of the shortfall where checked; the remainder is of unknown origin. The D gene and trimming were derived from the DNA, and the V and J assignments and clone size from that table. Across this sample there are roughly 150,000 clones, with over 70% seen only once. Roughly 3% of the sample lies in the top ten.

CDR1 is given as SGDLS and CDR2 as YYNGEE, both from the germline V gene. Including the terminal cysteine and phenylalanine, the CDR3 comprises 16 residues. Solely the CDR3 DNA is kept, with 48 bases framed from the first base. At the junction V is shortened by 4 bases and J by 8 bases; bases outside the gene matches: 11. The sequencing sample was made of PBMCs. The clonotype was recovered from a man in his forties in good health and CMV-seronegative. The chain couples TRBV9 to TRBJ1-4, and 10 junction bases match TRBD1. The DNA reads as follows: TGTGCCAGCAGCCCCTCAGACAGGGGGCATAGGGAAAAACTGTTTTTT. Its translation is CASSPSDRGHREKLFF.